This TCR beta chain appears in the sequencing data of a study of T cells in Graves' hyperthyroidism and ophthalmopathy. Study conclusions and caveats: Peripheral blood also featured most of the thyroid clonotypes expanded above 0.001. In the analysis, a 13 V-J model separated ophthalmopathy from stable hyperthyroidism.

There are many counts of this clonotype. What it recognizes is unknown. The CDR3 extends over 10 amino acids. With 3 bases removed from V and 11 bases from J, the gap between germline ends came to 10 bases. Germline assignment: CDR1 SQVTM and CDR2 ANQGSEA. RNA transcripts served as the template for amplifying TCR beta CDR3 regions. With the HTBI primer set, the TCR CDR3 went through a first round of RT-PCR. TCRdb reprocessed the multiplex PCR reads with MiXCR, giving one entry per CDR3 protein. The sample consists of some 600,000 distinct CDR3 sequences, approximately 15% of them appearing once. Researchers barred patients who had uncontrolled infection, other autoimmune disease, pregnancy or lactation.

The source material was blood. The gene calls are TRBV29-1 and TRBJ1-2, with D uncertain. This receptor was taken from a woman aged 30 to 39 with Graves' hyperthyroidism that later progressed to Graves' ophthalmopathy. Here the CDR3 DNA reads TGCAGCGTTGATGAGGAATCTTACACCTTC. This codes for CSVDEESYTF.